The 13 T cell receptor beta chains presented below share a single source sample, sequenced in a study of Ad26.COV2.S vaccination and SARS-CoV-2 variants. Treatment meaning: over 15 received Ad26.COV2.S at low or high dose, single or two shots; about 5 received placebo; per-sample allocation not given. Collection of samples fell on day 63 after the first vaccine or placebo injection. Clones were sequenced by immunoSEQ multiplex PCR, and TCRdb holds only the in-frame ones, with some missing. Here the sample spans about 350,000 clones, about 86% being singletons. Sequencing was performed on peripheral blood, taken in a trial of Ad26.COV2.S vaccine versus placebo. Receptor source: a person aged 18-65 years who received the Ad26.COV2.S COVID-19 vaccine or a placebo.

The rearrangement uses TRBV19 and TRBJ2-2; D perhaps matches TRBD1 (6 bases). V lost 5 bases and J lost 4, with 14 bases in between. The germline CDR1 and CDR2 sequences are LNHDA and SQIVND (reference sequence). There are 15 residues in the CDR3. The DNA of the CDR3 is TGTGCCAGTAGTTCCCTAGACAGGATCACCGGGGAGCTGTTTTTT. It specifies CASSSLDRITGELFF.

This chain joins TRBV24-1 and TRBJ2-7, with TRBD1 matching 10 bases. Germline V lookup: CDR1 KGHDR, CDR2 SFDVKD. Germline trimming cut 4 bases from V and 1 base from J; bases unmatched to any gene: 0. This CDR3 is built from 14 residues. CDR3 DNA: TGTGCCACCAGTGAGGGACAGGGGTCCTACGAGCAGTACTTC. Translation gives CATSEGQGSYEQYF.

This rearrangement joins TRBV2 to TRBJ2-5; 8 bases line up with TRBD1. V lost 5 bases to trimming and J lost 5 bases; unmatched junction nucleotides: 10. This CDR3 is built from 15 residues. In germline, CDR1 is SNHLY, CDR2 FYNNEI. CDR3 sequence reads: CASSSTRGLWETQYF. CDR3 coding DNA: TGTGCCAGCAGTTCAACCAGGGGGCTGTGGGAGACCCAGTACTTC.

The V gene is TRBV9, the J gene TRBJ2-5, with D perhaps TRBD1 (5 bases). The CDR3 runs to 16 residues. V was trimmed by 0 bases and J by 7 bases, leaving 19 bases between them. Germline CDR1 reads SGDLS; CDR2 reads YYNGEE. CDR3 region: CASSVGDKTLQGTQYF. CDR3 in DNA: TGTGCCAGCAGCGTAGGCGACAAAACCCTTCAGGGGACCCAGTACTTC.

This rearrangement joins TRBV27 to TRBJ2-7, with D possibly matching TRBD1 (6 bases). This CDR3 has 13 residues. Germline V gene lookup returns CDR1 MNHEY and CDR2 SMNVEV (reference sequence). V was clipped by 4 bases and J by 4 bases, with 11 bases between them. CDR3 amino acids: CASSSTGPYEQYF. CDR3 nucleotides: TGTGCCAGCAGTTCGACAGGCCCTTACGAGCAGTACTTC.

This chain connects TRBV19 to TRBJ1-5; unclear D gene. V lost 3 bases, J lost 4 bases, and 13 bases lay in between. CDR1 is LNHDA, CDR2 SQIVND, per germline (reference sequence). The CDR3 length is 15 residues. The CDR3 DNA sequence: TGTGCCAGTAGTATGGGCAGATCCTCTAATCAGCCCCAGCATTTT. This codes for CASSMGRSSNQPQHF.

The chain has TRBV4-2 and TRBJ1-4, with D possibly matching TRBD1 (6 bases). V was clipped by 6 bases and J by 11 bases, with 19 bases between them. Germline CDR1 is LGHNA and CDR2 is YNFKEQ. The CDR3 consists of 14 residues. The CDR3 DNA follows: TGTGCCAGCAGGCTAAAAGAGGGGGAGGACAAACTGTTTTTT. As protein: CASRLKEGEDKLFF.

V is TRBV7-2 and J is TRBJ1-5; 11 nucleotides align to TRBD1. Losses at the gene ends were 4 bases for V and 11 bases for J; bases not matched to a gene: 7. Germline CDR1 is SGHTA and CDR2 is FQGNSA. The CDR3 is 14 amino acids. The DNA for the CDR3 is TGTGCCAGCAGCTCGTGGGACAGGGGGAACTCCCAGCATTTT. It encodes CASSSWDRGNSQHF.

The genes are TRBV27 and TRBJ1-6; no firm D call. This CDR3 region has 13 residues. V lost 6 bases to trimming and J lost 0 bases, with 3 bases between them. Germline V lookup: CDR1 MNHEY, CDR2 SMNVEV (reference sequence). Here the CDR3 DNA reads TGTGCCAGCAGGGACTCCTATAATTCACCCCTCCACTTT. Its protein is CASRDSYNSPLHF.

V is TRBV7-9 and J is TRBJ2-3; D gene unclear. The V and J ends lost 3 bases and 5 bases respectively, with 6 bases between them. The CDR3 sequence is 12 residues long. Germline V CDR1 and CDR2: SEHNR, FQNEAQ (reference sequence). The CDR3 spells CASSFSQDTQYF. DNA of the CDR3: TGTGCCAGCAGCTTCAGTCAAGATACGCAGTATTTT.

The chain recombines TRBV7-2 with TRBJ2-1; D is unresolved. CDR3 length equals 13 residues. The germline V gene has CDR1 SGHTA and CDR2 FQGNSA. Trimming shortened V by 4 bases and J by 7 bases, and 11 bases separated the two germline ends. CDR3 region: CASSSGVGNEQFF. CDR3 bases: TGTGCCAGCAGCTCCGGAGTGGGGAATGAGCAGTTCTTC.

This clone has a single count. This chain uses TRBV28 with TRBJ1-5; tentatively, D is TRBD1 (5 bases). This CDR3 is built from 15 residues. The germline V and J ends were trimmed by 6 bases and 0 bases, with 12 bases remaining between them. Germline CDR1 MDHEN, CDR2 SYDVKM. The CDR3: CASSNAGYSNQPQHF. CDR3 bases: TGTGCCAGCAGCAACGCAGGGTATAGCAATCAGCCCCAGCATTTT.

V is TRBV10-3 and J is TRBJ2-7; a weak D match, TRBD2 (5 bases). The CDR3 covers 14 residues. V was shortened by 0 bases and J by 4 bases, with 10 bases between the two germline ends. In germline, CDR1 is ENHRY, CDR2 SYGVKD. The CDR3, as DNA: TGTGCCATCAGTGAGTCGACAACGGGGTACGAGCAGTACTTC. It specifies CAISESTTGYEQYF.